This note documents a single T cell receptor (beta chain) sequence. The antigen is undetermined. One end of the junction fails to match germline, which may point to a read error. The V gene's germline CDR1 is LNHNV and CDR2 YYDKDF (reference sequence). The CDR3 is 15 amino acids. This sample stems from a study of cytomegalovirus exposure and HLA in healthy donors. General observations from the study: Donors were assumed by presence/absence analyses to have roughly uniform sequencing depth. Immune exposure data for these donors was limited to CMV serostatus. TCR association rates varied by HLA locus in a later analysis, with DRB1 highest and HLA-C lowest. In a later analysis, a missense DCLRE1C variant was linked to TCR beta V- and J-gene trimming.

The PCR ran on 60 Vbeta and 13 Jbeta primers. Only in-frame clones appear in the TCRdb table, and some are missing; sequencing was by immunoSEQ multiplex PCR. The sample consists of approximately 97,000 clones, 63% of them appearing once. The chain employs TRBV15 and TRBJ2-3; D is perhaps TRBD2 (5 bases). The TCR comes from a human donor in good health. Sequencing was done on a sample of PBMCs. DNA of the CDR3: TGTGCCACCAGCAGCCGGGATTCCCCTCCAGATACGCAGTGTTTT. It encodes CATSSRDSPPDTQCF.